One and the same sample provided the 2 T cell receptor beta chains below, sequenced in a study of blood T cell repertoires in COVID-19. Method: immunoSEQ multiplex PCR; TCRdb's copy keeps in-frame clones and lacks some. The sample shows approximately 100,000 clones, approximately 88% of them seen only once. The material sequenced was peripheral blood. Receptor source: a man aged 55 to 70 with acute or convalescent COVID-19.

This chain connects TRBV5-1 to TRBJ2-5; D uncertain. This CDR3 comprises 13 residues. Germline-derived CDR1 and CDR2 are SGHRS and YFSETQ. V lost 0 bases to trimming and J lost 5 bases, with 8 bases between them. CDR3 region: CASSLVGPETQYF. The CDR3 bases are TGCGCCAGCAGCTTGGTGGGCCCCGAGACCCAGTACTTC.

This sequence joins TRBV9 and TRBJ1-3, with 11 bases that match TRBD1. The CDR3 totals 18 residues. V gave up 2 bases and J gave up 4 bases; unmatched junction bases: 11. Per the germline V gene, CDR1 is SGDLS and CDR2 is YYNGEE. The CDR3 loop reads CASSVSGQGDGWGNTIYF. The DNA for the CDR3 is TGTGCCAGCAGCGTCTCGGGACAGGGGGATGGCTGGGGAAACACCATATATTTT.